This T cell receptor beta chain was retrieved from a study of early T cells in non-severe SARS-CoV-2 infection. Via MiXCR, TCRdb re-called the 5' RACE reads, giving one row per CDR3 protein. Among about 58,000 distinct CDR3 sequences listed, roughly 13% were seen once. The CDR3 covers 17 residues. Germline V gene sequence: CDR1 SGHVS, CDR2 FQNEAQ. V was shortened by 0 bases and J by 2 bases, with 17 bases between the two germline ends. The chain carries TRBV7-8 and TRBJ2-7, with D tentatively TRBD2 (7 bases). The clonotype comes from an adult who was a healthcare worker with PCR-confirmed SARS-CoV-2 infection or an uninfected control (not recorded which). The material sequenced was whole blood. The CDR3 loop reads CASSLARGRERPYEQYF. CDR3 DNA sequence: TGTGCCAGCAGCTTAGCCCGGGGGCGGGAGCGGCCCTACGAGCAGTACTTC.